Listed below are T cell receptor beta chains from one sample, sequenced in a study of technical replicates of blood from a handful of donors. This table comes from immunoSEQ multiplex PCR, and its TCRdb copy is limited to in-frame clones, with some not included. Among 65,000 to 90,000 clones listed, roughly 94% were seen once. Sequencing was carried out using T cells isolated from PBMCs. Receptors were obtained from a human donor in good health. Each CDR3 is given with its conserved first and last residue. D genes are given only for firm matches. Not every row has a clone size; where given, it reads once, few, many or a size class.

j_call: TRBJ2-5; d_call: TRBD2; v_call: TRBV28; clone_size: NA; cdr3_nt: TGTGCCAGCAGTTTAGGACCGAGCGGGAGACCCGGATGGGCAGAGACCCAGTACTTC; cdr3_aa: CASSLGPSGRPGWAETQYF
j_call: TRBJ2-3; d_call: TRBD2; v_call: TRBV4-2; clone_size: NA; cdr3_nt: TGTGCCAGCAGCCACTGGGGGGGGGATACGCAGTATTTT; cdr3_aa: CASSHWGGDTQYF
j_call: TRBJ2-7; d_call: TRBD2; v_call: TRBV10-1; clone_size: NA; cdr3_nt: TGCGCCAGCAGTGAAGTGAAAACTAGCGTTTCCTACGAGCAGTACTTC; cdr3_aa: CASSEVKTSVSYEQYF
j_call: TRBJ1-3; d_call: NA; v_call: TRBV5-5; clone_size: NA; cdr3_nt: TGTGCCAGCAGCTTGGTCACAGGGTCGGCCGGAAACACCATATATTTT; cdr3_aa: CASSLVTGSAGNTIYF
j_call: TRBJ2-7; d_call: NA; v_call: TRBV4-2; clone_size: NA; cdr3_nt: TGTGCCAGCAGCCTCCCCGGCGACGGGGGACGCGAGCAGTACTTC; cdr3_aa: CASSLPGDGGREQYF
j_call: TRBJ2-7; d_call: NA; v_call: TRBV14; clone_size: NA; cdr3_nt: TGTGCCAGCAGCCACCTCCCAGGTACTCTCCTAAGCTCCTACGAGCAGTACTTC; cdr3_aa: CASSHLPGTLLSSYEQYF
j_call: TRBJ2-7; d_call: NA; v_call: TRBV6-5; clone_size: NA; cdr3_nt: TGTGCCAGCAAGGTGACAGGATCCTACGAGCAGTACTTC; cdr3_aa: CASKVTGSYEQYF
j_call: TRBJ1-5; d_call: NA; v_call: TRBV18; clone_size: NA; cdr3_nt: TGTGCCAGCTCACCAAGCGAGGCGAGGGCTCAGCCCCAGCATTTT; cdr3_aa: CASSPSEARAQPQHF
j_call: TRBJ2-7; d_call: TRBD2; v_call: TRBV5-1; clone_size: NA; cdr3_nt: TGCGCCAGCAGCTGGGGACTAGCGGGGAGCTACGAGCAGTACTTC; cdr3_aa: CASSWGLAGSYEQYF
j_call: TRBJ2-7; d_call: NA; v_call: TRBV7-6; clone_size: NA; cdr3_nt: TGTGCCAGCAGCTCTAAGGGGGCCTACGAGCAGTACTTC; cdr3_aa: CASSSKGAYEQYF
j_call: TRBJ2-3; d_call: NA; v_call: TRBV5-6; clone_size: NA; cdr3_nt: TGTGCCAGCAGCTTCCGGCGGCTAGCGTCAGATACGCAGTATTTT; cdr3_aa: CASSFRRLASDTQYF
j_call: TRBJ2-1; d_call: TRBD2; v_call: TRBV7-2; clone_size: NA; cdr3_nt: TGTGCCAGCAGCCTACTAGCGGGGGGACACAATGAGCAGTTCTTC; cdr3_aa: CASSLLAGGHNEQFF
j_call: TRBJ2-5; d_call: TRBD2; v_call: TRBV6-4; clone_size: NA; cdr3_nt: TGTGCCAGCAGCGAGGGACTAGCGGGAAAAGAGACCCAGTACTTC; cdr3_aa: CASSEGLAGKETQYF
j_call: TRBJ1-3; d_call: TRBD1; v_call: TRBV30; clone_size: NA; cdr3_nt: TGTGCCTGGAGGCCCACGGACAGGCTCATCTCTGGAAACACCATATATTTT; cdr3_aa: CAWRPTDRLISGNTIYF
j_call: TRBJ2-5; d_call: TRBD1; v_call: TRBV7-9; clone_size: NA; cdr3_nt: TGTGCCAGCAGCTTAGGCTTCATGGGACAGGGGCTCGGGGAGACCCAGTACTTC; cdr3_aa: CASSLGFMGQGLGETQYF
j_call: TRBJ1-1; d_call: NA; v_call: TRBV7-2; clone_size: NA; cdr3_nt: TGTGCCAGCAGCGTAATGGACACAGGGAAGACTGAAGCTTTCTTT; cdr3_aa: CASSVMDTGKTEAFF
j_call: TRBJ1-1; d_call: TRBD1; v_call: TRBV6-5; clone_size: NA; cdr3_nt: TGTGCCAGCAGGTTCACAGGGGGTAACACTGAAGCTTTCTTT; cdr3_aa: CASRFTGGNTEAFF
j_call: TRBJ2-6; d_call: TRBD1; v_call: TRBV5-1; clone_size: NA; cdr3_nt: TGCGCCAGCAGCTTGCCGTCGGGGACAGATCCTTCTGGGGCCAACGTCCTGACTTTC; cdr3_aa: CASSLPSGTDPSGANVLTF
j_call: TRBJ2-7; d_call: TRBD1; v_call: TRBV27; clone_size: NA; cdr3_nt: TGTGCCAGCAGTTGGGACAGGGATTTCTACGAGCAGTACTTC; cdr3_aa: CASSWDRDFYEQYF
j_call: TRBJ2-3; d_call: TRBD2; v_call: TRBV5-4; clone_size: NA; cdr3_nt: TGTGCCAGCAGCTTAGCGGGGGCCACAGATACGCAGTATTTT; cdr3_aa: CASSLAGATDTQYF
j_call: TRBJ1-5; d_call: NA; v_call: TRBV15; clone_size: NA; cdr3_nt: TGTGCCACCAGCAGAGAAGGAGAAGTGAATAGCAATCAGCCCCAGCATTTT; cdr3_aa: CATSREGEVNSNQPQHF
j_call: TRBJ2-6; d_call: NA; v_call: TRBV9; clone_size: NA; cdr3_nt: TGTGCCAGCAGCGACGTGGAGGGGATGGGAATCTCTGGGGCCAACGTCCTGACTTTC; cdr3_aa: CASSDVEGMGISGANVLTF
j_call: TRBJ2-5; d_call: NA; v_call: TRBV11-2; clone_size: NA; cdr3_nt: TGTGCCAGCAGCCCTTATACAGGCTACGGGACCCAGTACTTC; cdr3_aa: CASSPYTGYGTQYF
j_call: TRBJ2-3; d_call: TRBD2; v_call: TRBV9; clone_size: NA; cdr3_nt: TGTGCCAGCAGCGTGCAGGCGGGGGGGCCAGATACGCAGTATTTT; cdr3_aa: CASSVQAGGPDTQYF
j_call: TRBJ2-3; d_call: TRBD2; v_call: TRBV13; clone_size: NA; cdr3_nt: TGTGCCAGCAGCTTATCGGGCTTCGGACTAGCGGGATCTCTCCACACAGATACGCAGTATTTT; cdr3_aa: CASSLSGFGLAGSLHTDTQYF
j_call: TRBJ1-2; d_call: NA; v_call: TRBV5-4; clone_size: NA; cdr3_nt: TGTGCCAGCAGCCTTAACAGGGCGGGAGGCCGCGATGGCTACACCTTC; cdr3_aa: CASSLNRAGGRDGYTF
j_call: TRBJ2-7; d_call: TRBD1; v_call: TRBV19; clone_size: once; cdr3_nt: TGTGCCAGTAGTATATCACAGGGGATGTCCTACGAGCAGTACTTC; cdr3_aa: CASSISQGMSYEQYF
j_call: TRBJ2-5; d_call: NA; v_call: TRBV28; clone_size: NA; cdr3_nt: TGTGCCAGCAGAGAACTGCGCCAAGAGACCCAGTACTTC; cdr3_aa: CASRELRQETQYF
j_call: TRBJ2-3; d_call: TRBD1; v_call: TRBV7-9; clone_size: NA; cdr3_nt: TGTGCCAGCAGCTCGAAGGGGGCCCCAGATACGCAGTATTTT; cdr3_aa: CASSSKGAPDTQYF
j_call: TRBJ1-5; d_call: TRBD1; v_call: TRBV19; clone_size: NA; cdr3_nt: TGTGCCAGTAGTATAGCGGGACAGGGGGCAAGTCAGCCCCAGCATTTT; cdr3_aa: CASSIAGQGASQPQHF
j_call: TRBJ1-6; d_call: TRBD1; v_call: TRBV28; clone_size: NA; cdr3_nt: TGTGCCAGCAGGAAGACAGGGGTGAATTCACCCCTCCACTTT; cdr3_aa: CASRKTGVNSPLHF
j_call: TRBJ2-5; d_call: NA; v_call: TRBV20-1; clone_size: few; cdr3_nt: TGCAGTGCTTGGGACTGGGGGACCCAGTACTTC; cdr3_aa: CSAWDWGTQYF
j_call: TRBJ1-1; d_call: TRBD1; v_call: TRBV9; clone_size: NA; cdr3_nt: TGTGCCAGCAGCGGCCGACAGGGGAACACTGAAGCTTTCTTT; cdr3_aa: CASSGRQGNTEAFF
j_call: TRBJ2-7; d_call: TRBD1; v_call: TRBV19; clone_size: NA; cdr3_nt: TGTGCCAGTAGCAATGCCGGGACAGGGGGCTACGAGCAGTACTTC; cdr3_aa: CASSNAGTGGYEQYF
j_call: TRBJ2-1; d_call: NA; v_call: TRBV21-1; clone_size: NA; cdr3_nt: TGTGCCAGCGCGACAGGGTTGCGGTTCCATGAGCAGTTCTTC; cdr3_aa: CASATGLRFHEQFF
j_call: TRBJ1-4; d_call: NA; v_call: TRBV6-4; clone_size: NA; cdr3_nt: TGTGCCAGCAGCGAGGGAGGTGGTAATGAAAAACTGTTTTTT; cdr3_aa: CASSEGGGNEKLFF
j_call: TRBJ2-3; d_call: TRBD1; v_call: TRBV19; clone_size: NA; cdr3_nt: TGTGCCAGTAGTATAGGACAGGGGAACACAGATACGCAGTATTTT; cdr3_aa: CASSIGQGNTDTQYF
j_call: TRBJ2-1; d_call: NA; v_call: TRBV29-1; clone_size: once; cdr3_nt: TGCAGCGTTGAAGTGCCGAGCTCCTACAATGAGCAGTTCTTC; cdr3_aa: CSVEVPSSYNEQFF
j_call: TRBJ1-2; d_call: NA; v_call: TRBV27; clone_size: few; cdr3_nt: TGTGCCAGCAGTACTCGCCGGACAGATGGCTACACCTTC; cdr3_aa: CASSTRRTDGYTF
j_call: TRBJ2-3; d_call: NA; v_call: TRBV28; clone_size: NA; cdr3_nt: TGTGCCAGCAGTTTAAGGACTAACACAGATACGCAGTATTTT; cdr3_aa: CASSLRTNTDTQYF
j_call: TRBJ2-3; d_call: TRBD2; v_call: TRBV7-8; clone_size: NA; cdr3_nt: TGTGCCAGCAGCCCGACTAGCGGGGCGGGAAATACGCAGTATTTT; cdr3_aa: CASSPTSGAGNTQYF
j_call: TRBJ2-7; d_call: NA; v_call: TRBV6-5; clone_size: NA; cdr3_nt: TGTGCCAGCAGTTACTCGATGCAGGGCCACGAGCAGTACTTC; cdr3_aa: CASSYSMQGHEQYF
j_call: TRBJ2-1; d_call: TRBD2; v_call: TRBV28; clone_size: NA; cdr3_nt: TGTGCCAGCAGTCGGTTAGCGGGAGGGCCCCTAAATGAGCAGTTCTTC; cdr3_aa: CASSRLAGGPLNEQFF
j_call: TRBJ1-1; d_call: NA; v_call: TRBV5-1; clone_size: NA; cdr3_nt: TGCGCCAGCAGCTTCGGGGACACTGAAGCTTTCTTT; cdr3_aa: CASSFGDTEAFF
j_call: TRBJ2-5; d_call: NA; v_call: TRBV7-9; clone_size: NA; cdr3_nt: TGTGCCAGCAGCTTAGTCCCGACAGAAGAGACCCAGTACTTC; cdr3_aa: CASSLVPTEETQYF